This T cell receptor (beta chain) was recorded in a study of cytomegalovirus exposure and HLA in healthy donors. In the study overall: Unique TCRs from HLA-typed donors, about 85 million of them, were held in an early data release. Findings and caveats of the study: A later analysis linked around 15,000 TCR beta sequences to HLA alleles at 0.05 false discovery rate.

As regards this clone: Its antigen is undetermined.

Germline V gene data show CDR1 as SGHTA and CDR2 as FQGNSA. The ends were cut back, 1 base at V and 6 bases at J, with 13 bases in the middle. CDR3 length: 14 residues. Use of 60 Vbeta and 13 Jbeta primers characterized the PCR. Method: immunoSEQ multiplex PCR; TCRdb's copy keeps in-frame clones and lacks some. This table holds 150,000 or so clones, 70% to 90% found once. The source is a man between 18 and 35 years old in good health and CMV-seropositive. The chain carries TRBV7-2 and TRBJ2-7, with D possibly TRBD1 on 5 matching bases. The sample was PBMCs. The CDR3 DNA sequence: TGTGCCAGCAGCTTAGACCAGGGATGCTGCGAGCAGTACTTC. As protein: CASSLDQGCCEQYF.